The following is a TCR beta chain sequence with its context. The antigen it binds to is not known. There are no base qualities to consult, and no much larger clone falls within one base. The iRepertoire nested amplicon-rescue multiplex PCR (arm-PCR) platform was used to amplify TCR alpha and beta CDR3 regions from RNA. One-step reverse transcription and amplification used about 85-400 ng of tissue mRNA or PBMC total RNA as input. After bead purification, a secondary multiplex PCR added Illumina adapters, and libraries were gel-purified between 200 and 400 bp. The libraries contained internal 6-nucleotide barcodes that were used for demultiplexing. The libraries were sequenced on an Illumina MiSeq using 2x220 or 2x250 nucleotide paired-end reads. Regarding the original processing steps: Paired reads were merged with FLASH 1.2.11 and aligned to the GRCh37 human genome with BWA-MEM before extracting TRA and TRB reads. V and J assignment used an IMGT-derived reference of cassette sequences and CDR3 motifs that included pseudogenes. Reads were translated in three frames, and productive CDR3s were defined as those with a C...FGXG motif and no stop codons. Clonotypes were defined as unique combinations of V-J cassette pair and CDR3 amino acid sequence. Hamming distance filtering was applied to reads, with thresholds set by the sequence error rate of each sample in mapped regions. The public reads were reanalyzed by TCRdb: fastp trimming at Q25, MiXCR alignment, in-frame beta chains only. Each CDR3 protein gets just one entry, which takes the most common genes and DNA from the rows behind it. None of the V and J calls come from the authors' own analysis; TCRdb made them. Recorded for this sample are 300,000 to 450,000 distinct CDR3 sequences; more than 35% of them occurred a single time. The ten top clones hold around 12% of the sample.

CDR1 SEHNR and CDR2 FQNEAQ are derived from the germline V gene (reference sequence). The CDR3 runs 14 amino acids, cysteine and phenylalanine included. Here the CDR3 DNA is all that survives: 42 bases in frame from base 1. V loses 1 base of germline sequence and J loses 8 bases, and the interval between the two ends is 12 bases. This sample is part of a study of glioma-infiltrating T cells (TCRdb year 2016). Background on the whole study: Low-grade gliomas were WHO grade II oligodendrogliomas or astrocytomas, and glioblastomas were WHO grade IV tumors sampled at initial rather than recurrent diagnosis. For blood libraries, the target was roughly 4.5- to 11-fold sequencing coverage of 850,000 to 1,000,000 peripheral T cells. To measure divergence between tissue and blood T-cell populations, each tissue-infiltrating repertoire was compared with the peripheral blood repertoire of the same patient. Before surgery, glioma patients were given dexamethasone for six or fewer days. Three low-grade glioma patients, fewer than 10 primary glioblastoma patients and three non-glioma patients contributing non-neoplastic brain tissue were included in the paired cohort. Glioma tissue, non-neoplastic brain tissue and matched peripheral blood mononuclear cells were used as sources from which TCR alpha- and beta-chain repertoires were sequenced. Broad study findings and their caveats: Very few CDR3 sequences were found to be shared between tissue and blood, and this scarcity was attributed to high CDR3 diversity and limited sampling. Patients with low tissue-blood divergence were marked by a signature set of shared blood CDR3 motifs, and that set was depleted in highly divergent patients. VJ-independent divergence between tissue and blood was lower than expected in non-neoplastic patients but higher than expected in all gliomas, particularly low-grade gliomas. Small numbers underpinned the group comparisons: eight glioblastoma patients, three low-grade glioma patients and three non-neoplastic patients.

Immediately after resection, surgical brain or tumor specimens were cryofrozen in liquid nitrogen, and peripheral blood cells were collected at the same time. The receptor was derived from a human donor with low-grade glioma or glioblastoma, undergoing nonglioma brain surgery, or in good health (not recorded which). The sequenced sample consisted of glioma tissue, nonneoplastic brain tissue, or PBMCs (not recorded which). Recombination connected TRBV7-9 to TRBJ1-3; perhaps TRBD1 is the D gene, with 5 bases matching. In nucleotides, the sequence is TGTGCCAGCAGCTTAGGGTCTCAGGGAGACACCATATATTTT. The encoded protein is CASSLGSQGDTIYF.